These T cell receptor beta chains were read from a single sample in a study of human T cells and chemical hapten exposure. TCRdb re-called the RACE reads through MiXCR, storing one row per CDR3 protein. Of 360,000 or so distinct CDR3 sequences listed, around 6% are singletons. The material was whole blood, obtained in connection with sensitization to the hapten diphenylcyclopropenone (DPC). The receptors shown here come from a woman under 30 with alopecia areata. Some clones in this sample may be carry-over from other donors' samples. Each CDR3 is given with its conserved first and last residue. The D gene is left open where the match is weak. Clone size is shown for a subset of rows, as once, few, many or a class of expanded clone.

d_gene: TRBD1; v_gene: TRBV3-1; j_gene: TRBJ2-7; abundance: NA; len: 13; CDR3aa: CASSRQGESEQYF; CDR3nt: TGTGCCAGCAGCCGACAGGGGGAGAGCGAGCAGTACTTC
d_gene: NA; v_gene: TRBV20-1; j_gene: TRBJ1-6; abundance: many; len: 12; CDR3aa: CSARPAGQPLHF; CDR3nt: TGCAGTGCTAGGCCGGCAGGACAACCCCTCCACTTT
d_gene: NA; v_gene: TRBV5-1; j_gene: TRBJ1-1; abundance: many; len: 14; CDR3aa: CASSLGFGIAEAFF; CDR3nt: TGCGCCAGCAGCTTGGGATTCGGGATCGCTGAAGCTTTCTTT
d_gene: NA; v_gene: TRBV24-1; j_gene: TRBJ2-1; abundance: many; len: 12; CDR3aa: CATSDFGQGRFF; CDR3nt: TGTGCCACCAGTGATTTTGGGCAGGGGAGGTTCTTC
d_gene: NA; v_gene: TRBV10-3; j_gene: TRBJ1-6; abundance: many; len: 12; CDR3aa: CAIKGYNSPLHF; CDR3nt: TGTGCCATCAAGGGTTATAATTCACCCCTCCACTTT
d_gene: TRBD1; v_gene: TRBV29-1; j_gene: TRBJ1-2; abundance: many; len: 12; CDR3aa: CSVEEGQYGYTF; CDR3nt: TGCAGCGTTGAGGAGGGACAGTATGGCTACACCTTC
d_gene: NA; v_gene: TRBV4-2; j_gene: TRBJ2-3; abundance: few; len: 15; CDR3aa: CASSQELRGGLPQYF; CDR3nt: TGTGCCAGCAGCCAAGAATTGAGGGGGGGCCTCCCGCAGTATTTT
d_gene: NA; v_gene: TRBV5-6; j_gene: TRBJ1-3; abundance: few; len: 16; CDR3aa: CASSRQQGRSGNTIYF; CDR3nt: TGTGCCAGCAGCCGGCAACAGGGCCGCTCTGGAAACACCATATATTTT
d_gene: NA; v_gene: TRBV6-5; j_gene: TRBJ1-1; abundance: medium-sized; len: 13; CDR3aa: CASSWGADTEAFF; CDR3nt: TGTGCCAGCAGTTGGGGCGCTGACACTGAAGCTTTCTTT
d_gene: NA; v_gene: TRBV28; j_gene: TRBJ2-3; abundance: NA; len: 13; CDR3aa: CASSGPLEDTQYF; CDR3nt: TGTGCCAGCAGTGGGCCTTTGGAGGATACGCAGTATTTT
d_gene: TRBD2; v_gene: TRBV7-8; j_gene: TRBJ2-1; abundance: NA; len: 16; CDR3aa: CASSLSGGGSYNEQFF; CDR3nt: TGTGCCAGCAGCTTAAGCGGGGGGGGCTCCTACAATGAGCAGTTCTTC
d_gene: TRBD2; v_gene: TRBV27; j_gene: TRBJ2-1; abundance: NA; len: 19; CDR3aa: CASSLGTGGSGIRRDEQFF; CDR3nt: TGTGCCAGCAGTTTGGGGACGGGAGGGTCCGGGATCAGACGGGATGAGCAGTTCTTC
d_gene: TRBD1; v_gene: TRBV27; j_gene: TRBJ1-1; abundance: many; len: 14; CDR3aa: CASSLRQGHTEAFF; CDR3nt: TGTGCCAGCAGCCTTAGACAGGGACATACTGAAGCTTTCTTT
d_gene: TRBD1; v_gene: TRBV7-2; j_gene: TRBJ2-7; abundance: many; len: 16; CDR3aa: CASSLVPTGPSDEQYF; CDR3nt: TGTGCCAGCAGCTTAGTACCGACAGGGCCCTCTGACGAGCAGTACTTC
d_gene: TRBD2; v_gene: TRBV5-1; j_gene: TRBJ2-3; abundance: many; len: 16; CDR3aa: CASSLVQRGSTDTQYF; CDR3nt: TGCGCCAGCAGCTTGGTCCAGCGGGGGAGCACAGATACGCAGTATTTT
d_gene: NA; v_gene: TRBV7-7; j_gene: TRBJ1-6; abundance: many; len: 14; CDR3aa: CASSLSQGGSPLHF; CDR3nt: TGTGCTAGCAGCTTGTCCCAGGGTGGTTCACCCCTCCACTTT
d_gene: NA; v_gene: TRBV12-3/TRBV12-4; j_gene: TRBJ1-3; abundance: few; len: 15; CDR3aa: CASTLGPGSGNTIYF; CDR3nt: TGTGCCAGCACATTAGGCCCAGGGTCTGGAAACACCATATATTTT
d_gene: TRBD1; v_gene: TRBV10-3; j_gene: TRBJ1-6; abundance: many; len: 15; CDR3aa: CAISEGRQGDSPLHF; CDR3nt: TGTGCCATCAGTGAAGGCAGGCAGGGGGACTCACCCCTCCACTTT
d_gene: NA; v_gene: TRBV27; j_gene: TRBJ1-1; abundance: few; len: 13; CDR3aa: CASSSPGRRDAFF; CDR3nt: TGTGCCAGCAGTTCACCGGGACGTCGGGACGCTTTCTTT
d_gene: NA; v_gene: TRBV6-2/TRBV6-3; j_gene: TRBJ1-1; abundance: many; len: 11; CDR3aa: CASSRQNEAFF; CDR3nt: TGTGCCAGCAGCAGACAGAATGAAGCTTTCTTT
d_gene: NA; v_gene: TRBV6-2/TRBV6-3; j_gene: TRBJ1-2; abundance: many; len: 14; CDR3aa: CASSNIGSPYGYTF; CDR3nt: TGTGCCAGCAGTAACATAGGATCGCCCTATGGCTACACCTTC
d_gene: NA; v_gene: TRBV27; j_gene: TRBJ1-1; abundance: NA; len: 15; CDR3aa: CASSLMVTGGAEAFF; CDR3nt: TGTGCCAGCAGTTTGATGGTGACAGGCGGTGCTGAAGCTTTCTTT
d_gene: TRBD2; v_gene: TRBV7-9; j_gene: TRBJ2-1; abundance: few; len: 18; CDR3aa: CASSPRRGTPGSYNEQFF; CDR3nt: TGTGCCAGCAGCCCCCGGCGGGGGACCCCGGGCTCCTACAATGAGCAGTTCTTC
d_gene: NA; v_gene: TRBV6-2/TRBV6-3; j_gene: TRBJ2-4; abundance: once; len: 13; CDR3aa: CASGNLAKNIQYF; CDR3nt: TGTGCCAGCGGCAACCTAGCCAAAAACATTCAGTACTTC
d_gene: NA; v_gene: TRBV6-2/TRBV6-3; j_gene: TRBJ1-2; abundance: many; len: 15; CDR3aa: CASSSFDRSHDGYTF; CDR3nt: TGTGCCAGCAGCAGTTTCGACAGGTCGCACGATGGCTACACCTTC
d_gene: NA; v_gene: TRBV20-1; j_gene: TRBJ1-4; abundance: many; len: 17; CDR3aa: CSAVDRPDVWANEKLFF; CDR3nt: TGCAGTGCTGTGGATCGCCCCGACGTTTGGGCTAATGAAAAACTGTTTTTT
d_gene: NA; v_gene: TRBV12-3/TRBV12-4; j_gene: TRBJ1-1; abundance: NA; len: 17; CDR3aa: CASSLRAGPGEASEAFF; CDR3nt: TGTGCCAGCAGTTTACGCGCCGGACCGGGAGAGGCCTCTGAAGCTTTCTTT
d_gene: NA; v_gene: TRBV27; j_gene: TRBJ2-1; abundance: many; len: 15; CDR3aa: CASSFLGDLVNEQFF; CDR3nt: TGTGCCAGCAGTTTTTTGGGGGACTTAGTAAATGAGCAGTTCTTC
d_gene: NA; v_gene: TRBV5-1; j_gene: TRBJ2-4; abundance: few; len: 16; CDR3aa: CASSLEAGLAKNIQYF; CDR3nt: TGCGCCAGCAGCTTGGAGGCAGGTCTAGCCAAAAACATTCAGTACTTC
d_gene: NA; v_gene: TRBV20-1; j_gene: TRBJ1-5; abundance: many; len: 14; CDR3aa: CSARDLQEGQPQHF; CDR3nt: TGCAGTGCTAGAGATCTACAAGAGGGACAGCCCCAGCATTTT
d_gene: TRBD2; v_gene: TRBV20-1; j_gene: TRBJ2-7; abundance: few; len: 14; CDR3aa: CSATLAGTSYEQYF; CDR3nt: TGCAGTGCTACCTTAGCGGGGACCTCCTACGAGCAGTACTTC
d_gene: NA; v_gene: TRBV7-2; j_gene: TRBJ2-5; abundance: NA; len: 14; CDR3aa: CASSLARPQETQYF; CDR3nt: TGTGCCAGCAGCTTAGCTCGACCCCAAGAGACCCAGTACTTC
d_gene: NA; v_gene: TRBV5-1; j_gene: TRBJ1-1; abundance: NA; len: 15; CDR3aa: CASSSPGPSNTEAFF; CDR3nt: TGCGCCAGCAGCTCGCCGGGACCTTCGAACACTGAAGCTTTCTTT
d_gene: NA; v_gene: TRBV5-1; j_gene: TRBJ1-6; abundance: many; len: 14; CDR3aa: CASRPRWEGSPLHF; CDR3nt: TGCGCCAGCCGTCCCCGTTGGGAAGGATCACCCCTCCACTTT
d_gene: NA; v_gene: TRBV5-1; j_gene: TRBJ2-5; abundance: NA; len: 14; CDR3aa: CASSLDQGQETQYF; CDR3nt: TGCGCCAGCAGCTTGGATCAGGGCCAAGAGACCCAGTACTTC
d_gene: TRBD2; v_gene: TRBV4-2; j_gene: TRBJ2-7; abundance: NA; len: 16; CDR3aa: CASSQSLAGGHYEQYF; CDR3nt: TGTGCCAGCAGCCAATCCTTAGCGGGGGGGCACTACGAGCAGTACTTC
d_gene: NA; v_gene: TRBV12-3/TRBV12-4; j_gene: TRBJ2-5; abundance: few; len: 13; CDR3aa: CASSFSEVETQYF; CDR3nt: TGTGCCAGCAGTTTCAGTGAGGTTGAGACCCAGTACTTC
d_gene: TRBD1; v_gene: TRBV6-5; j_gene: TRBJ1-5; abundance: many; len: 15; CDR3aa: CASSYLGPGGQPQHF; CDR3nt: TGTGCCAGCAGTTACCTGGGCCCAGGGGGTCAGCCCCAGCATTTT